The T cell receptor (beta chain) described here comes from a study of blood T cell repertoires in COVID-19. Study details: The samples span acute and convalescent COVID-19 from the United States, Italy and Spain. T cells, B-cell-depleted T cells, or PBMCs provided the cDNA or gDNA that served as material.

Original handling: By means of reference gene primer amplification, nucleated cell counts were estimated. TCRdb's copy holds only in-frame clones and misses some; the assay was immunoSEQ multiplex PCR. The V and J calls and the clone size are those of that table, but D and trimming were determined from the DNA. The sample carries about 150,000 clones, 70% to 85% recorded once. The J segment lost 0 bases and the V segment lost 1 base, leaving 6 bases of the junction unmatched. CDR3 size: 17 residues. Germline-derived CDR1 and CDR2 are SGHTA and FQGTGA. V is TRBV7-3 and J is TRBJ2-1; 7 bases match TRBD2. This sequence originates from a woman between 50 and 59 years old with acute or convalescent COVID-19. The material sequenced was peripheral blood. The CDR3 DNA sequence: TGTGCCAGCAGCTTAATTCCTAGCGGATACTCCTACAATGAGCAGTTCTTC. It translates to CASSLIPSGYSYNEQFF.